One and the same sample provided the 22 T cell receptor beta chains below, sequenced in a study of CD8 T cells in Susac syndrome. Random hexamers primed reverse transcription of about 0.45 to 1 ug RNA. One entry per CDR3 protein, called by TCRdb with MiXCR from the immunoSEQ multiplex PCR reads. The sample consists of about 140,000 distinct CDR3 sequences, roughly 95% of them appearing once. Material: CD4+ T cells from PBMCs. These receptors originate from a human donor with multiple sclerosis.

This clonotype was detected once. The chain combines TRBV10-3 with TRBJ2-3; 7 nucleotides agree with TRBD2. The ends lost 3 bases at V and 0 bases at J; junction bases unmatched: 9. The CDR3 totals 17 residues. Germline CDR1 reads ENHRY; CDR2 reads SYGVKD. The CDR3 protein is CAISELLLAPSTDTQYF. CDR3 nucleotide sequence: TGTGCCATCAGTGAACTTTTACTAGCGCCAAGCACAGATACGCAGTATTTT.

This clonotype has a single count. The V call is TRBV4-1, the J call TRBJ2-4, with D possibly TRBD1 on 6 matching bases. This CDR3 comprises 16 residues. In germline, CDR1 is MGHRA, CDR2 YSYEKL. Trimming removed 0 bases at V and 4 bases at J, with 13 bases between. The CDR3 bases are TGCGCCAGCAGCCAAGAGGGGGCCGAGCCAAAAAACATTCAGTACTTC. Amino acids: CASSQEGAEPKNIQYF.

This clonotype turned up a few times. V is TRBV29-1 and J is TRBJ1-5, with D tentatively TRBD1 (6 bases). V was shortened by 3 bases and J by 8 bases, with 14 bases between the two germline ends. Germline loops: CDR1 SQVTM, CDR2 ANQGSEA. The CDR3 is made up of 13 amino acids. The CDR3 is CSVEGGKGEPQHF. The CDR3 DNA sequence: TGCAGCGTTGAGGGCGGAAAGGGGGAGCCCCAGCATTTT.

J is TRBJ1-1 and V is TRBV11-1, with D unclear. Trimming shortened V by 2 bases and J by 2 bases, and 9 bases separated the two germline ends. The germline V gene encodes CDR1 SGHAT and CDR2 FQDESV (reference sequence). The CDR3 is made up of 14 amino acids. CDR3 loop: CASSLNRRNTEAFF. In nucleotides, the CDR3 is TGTGCCAGCAGCTTAAACAGAAGAAACACTGAAGCTTTCTTT.

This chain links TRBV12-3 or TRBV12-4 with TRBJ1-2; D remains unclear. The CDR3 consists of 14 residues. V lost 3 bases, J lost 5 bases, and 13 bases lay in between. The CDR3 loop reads CASSLAPDPYGYTF. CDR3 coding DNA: TGTGCCAGCAGTTTGGCACCCGACCCTTATGGCTACACCTTC.

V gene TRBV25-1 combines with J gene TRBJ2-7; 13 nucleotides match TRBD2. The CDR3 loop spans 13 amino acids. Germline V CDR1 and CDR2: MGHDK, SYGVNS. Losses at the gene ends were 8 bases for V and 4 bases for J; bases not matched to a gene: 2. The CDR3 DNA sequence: TGTGCCAGCGCGGGACTAGCGGGGTACGAGCAGTACTTC. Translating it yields CASAGLAGYEQYF.

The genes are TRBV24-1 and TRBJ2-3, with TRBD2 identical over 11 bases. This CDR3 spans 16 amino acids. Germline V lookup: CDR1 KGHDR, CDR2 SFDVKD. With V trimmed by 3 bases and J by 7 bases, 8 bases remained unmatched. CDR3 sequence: CATSDPLAGGVNTQYF. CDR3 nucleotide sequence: TGTGCCACCAGTGATCCGCTAGCGGGGGGCGTGAATACGCAGTATTTT.

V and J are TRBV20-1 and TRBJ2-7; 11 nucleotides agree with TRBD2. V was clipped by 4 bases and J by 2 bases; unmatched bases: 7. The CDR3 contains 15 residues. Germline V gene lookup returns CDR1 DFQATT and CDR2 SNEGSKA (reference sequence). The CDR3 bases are TGCAGTGCTAACCCCGCACTAGCGGGAGCCTACGAGCAGTACTTC. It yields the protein CSANPALAGAYEQYF.

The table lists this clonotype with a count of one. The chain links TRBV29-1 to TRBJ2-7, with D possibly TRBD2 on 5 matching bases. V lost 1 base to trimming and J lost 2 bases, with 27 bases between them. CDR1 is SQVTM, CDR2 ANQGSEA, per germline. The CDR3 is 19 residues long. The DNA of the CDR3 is TGCAGCGTTGAAGTGCCCTCGTTTCGGGAAGGTGTACTCACCTACGAGCAGTACTTC. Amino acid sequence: CSVEVPSFREGVLTYEQYF.

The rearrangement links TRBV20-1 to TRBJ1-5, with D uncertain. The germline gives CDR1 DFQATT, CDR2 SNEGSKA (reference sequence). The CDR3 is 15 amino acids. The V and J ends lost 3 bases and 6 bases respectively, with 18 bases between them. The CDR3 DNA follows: TGCAGTGCTAGGAAGGACTCGACGAAGGGTCAGCCCCAGCATTTT. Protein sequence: CSARKDSTKGQPQHF.

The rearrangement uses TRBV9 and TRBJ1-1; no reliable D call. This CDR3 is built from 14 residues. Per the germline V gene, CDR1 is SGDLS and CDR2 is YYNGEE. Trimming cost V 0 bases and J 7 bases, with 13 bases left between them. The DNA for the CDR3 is TGTGCCAGCAGCGTAGGGCCCTCCTCCGGTGAAGCTTTCTTT. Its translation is CASSVGPSSGEAFF.

CDR3 region: CASSDRTGYNEQFF. For the CDR3, the DNA is TGTGCCAGCAGTGATAGGACTGGATACAATGAGCAGTTCTTC. This sequence joins TRBV2 and TRBJ2-1, with D possibly being TRBD2 (5 bases). The CDR3 runs 14 residues. CDR1 is SNHLY, CDR2 FYNNEI, per germline. Trimming removed 3 bases from V and 4 bases from J, with 10 bases in between.

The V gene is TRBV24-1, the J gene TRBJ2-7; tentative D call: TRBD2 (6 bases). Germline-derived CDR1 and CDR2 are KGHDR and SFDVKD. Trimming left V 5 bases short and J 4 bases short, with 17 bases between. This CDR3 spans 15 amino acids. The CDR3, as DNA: TGTGCCACCAGTGCGGGGGACGGCTCCCAGTACGAGCAGTACTTC. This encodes CATSAGDGSQYEQYF.

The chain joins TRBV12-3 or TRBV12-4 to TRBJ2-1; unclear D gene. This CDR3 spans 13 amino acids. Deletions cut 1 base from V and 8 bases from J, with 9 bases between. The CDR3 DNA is TGTGCCAGCAGTTTAGGCGCCGGGTATGAGCAGTTCTTC. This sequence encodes CASSLGAGYEQFF.

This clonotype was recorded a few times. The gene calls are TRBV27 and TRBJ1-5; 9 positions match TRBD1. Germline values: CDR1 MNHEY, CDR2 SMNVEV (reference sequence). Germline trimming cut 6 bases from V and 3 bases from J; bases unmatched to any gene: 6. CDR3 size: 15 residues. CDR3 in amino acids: CASSLGQGPNQPQHF. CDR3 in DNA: TGTGCCAGCAGCCTGGGACAGGGACCCAATCAGCCCCAGCATTTT.

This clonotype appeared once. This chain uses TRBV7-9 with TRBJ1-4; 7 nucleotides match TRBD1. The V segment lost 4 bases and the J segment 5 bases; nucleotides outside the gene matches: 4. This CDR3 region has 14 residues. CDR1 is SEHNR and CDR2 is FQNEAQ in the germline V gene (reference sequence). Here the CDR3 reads CASSSEGANEKLFF. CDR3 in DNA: TGTGCCAGCAGCTCCGAGGGGGCCAATGAAAAACTGTTTTTT.

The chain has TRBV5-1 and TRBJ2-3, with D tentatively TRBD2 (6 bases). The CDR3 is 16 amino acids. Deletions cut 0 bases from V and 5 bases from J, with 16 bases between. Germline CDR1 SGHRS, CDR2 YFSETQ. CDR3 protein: CASSLAGDGSGDTQYF. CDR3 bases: TGCGCCAGCAGCTTGGCGGGGGACGGATCCGGAGATACGCAGTATTTT.

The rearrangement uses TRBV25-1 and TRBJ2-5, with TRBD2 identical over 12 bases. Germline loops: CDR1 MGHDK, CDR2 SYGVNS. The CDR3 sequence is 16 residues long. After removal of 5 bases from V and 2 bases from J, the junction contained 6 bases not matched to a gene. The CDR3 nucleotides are TGTGCCAGCAGTCTGGGGACTAGCGGGCCTCAAGAGACCCAGTACTTC. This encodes CASSLGTSGPQETQYF.

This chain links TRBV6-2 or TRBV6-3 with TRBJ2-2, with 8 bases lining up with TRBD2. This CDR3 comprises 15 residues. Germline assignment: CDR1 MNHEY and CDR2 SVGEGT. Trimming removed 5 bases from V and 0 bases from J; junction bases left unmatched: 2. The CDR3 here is CASSRGGPNTGELFF. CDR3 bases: TGTGCCAGCAGTCGGGGGGGGCCGAACACCGGGGAGCTGTTTTTT.

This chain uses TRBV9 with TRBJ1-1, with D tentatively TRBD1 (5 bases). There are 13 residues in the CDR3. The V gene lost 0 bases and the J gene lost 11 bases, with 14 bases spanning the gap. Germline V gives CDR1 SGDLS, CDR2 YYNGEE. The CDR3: CASSVAIREEAFF. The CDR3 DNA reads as TGTGCCAGCAGCGTAGCGATCAGGGAGGAGGCTTTCTTT. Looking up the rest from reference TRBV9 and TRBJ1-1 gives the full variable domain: DSGVTQTPKHLITATGQRVTLRCSPRSGDLSVYWYQQSLDQGLQFLIQYYNGEERAKGNILERFSAQQFPDLHSELNLSSLELGDSALYFCASSVAIREEAFFGQGTRLTVV.

CDR3 nucleotide sequence: TGCAGTGCGGAAAGTTCCAGCGGGAGCCCCTACGAGCAGTACTTC. Translated, it gives CSAESSSGSPYEQYF. The chain couples TRBV20-1 to TRBJ2-7, with 8 bases aligning to TRBD2. Trimming removed 6 bases from V and 2 bases from J; junction bases left unmatched: 12. Germline values: CDR1 DFQATT, CDR2 SNEGSKA (reference sequence). The CDR3 spans 15 residues.

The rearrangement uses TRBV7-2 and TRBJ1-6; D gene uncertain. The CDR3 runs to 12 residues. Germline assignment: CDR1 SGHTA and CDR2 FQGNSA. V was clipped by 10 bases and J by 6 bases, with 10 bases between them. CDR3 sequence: CATRRPNSPLHF. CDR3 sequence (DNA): TGTGCCACGAGGCGCCCTAATTCACCCCTCCACTTT.